The source of this T cell receptor beta chain is a study of T-cell reconstitution after alpha-beta-depleted transplantation in children. The V end was cut by 3 bases, the J end by 7 bases, with 9 bases between. The CDR3 loop spans 12 amino acids. Germline loops: CDR1 DFQATT, CDR2 SNEGSKA (reference sequence). Unique molecular identifiers tagged the TCRbeta library. TCRdb re-called the PCR reads with MiXCR, one entry per CDR3 protein. Found here are approximately 490,000 distinct CDR3 sequences, about 10% of them singletons; the top ten hold 2%. This clonotype was counted at least ten times. The source of this sequence is a child aged 2 to 9 with inherited bone marrow failure, due to receive a stem cell transplant. The specimen was PBMCs, collected before TCRalphabeta/CD19-depleted stem cell transplant. The chain recombines TRBV20-1 with TRBJ2-2; weak D call: TRBD2 (6 bases). The CDR3 DNA reads TGCAGTGCTAGCGGGAGATACGGGGAGCTGTTTTTT. Residues: CSASGRYGELFF.